This T cell receptor beta chain comes out of a study of blood T cell repertoires in COVID-19 (dated by TCRdb to about 2020). At the level of the whole study: Collaborator samples came from the United States, Italy and Spain and covered acute and convalescent phases of COVID-19. The sample metadata nearly always contained a de-identified subject ID, COVID-19 status, age in years and sex. Deeply sampled blood TCRbeta repertoires from subjects exposed to, actively infected with, or recovered from COVID-19 were included in the dataset. A freely available public database, intended as a resource for researchers studying the immune response to SARS-CoV-2, is where the repertoires were released. The samples were drawn from the first 160 participants of the ongoing ImmuneRACE study and from over 950 subjects provided by 6 global collaborators. The prospective study material was composed of cDNA or gDNA derived from T cells, B-cell-depleted T cells, or PBMCs. Where available, HLA class I and class II types were obtained from metadata supplied by the sample provider rather than from assay-based typing.

Each collaborating institution followed its own protocols to collect whole blood in K2EDTA tubes. Collaborator samples were shipped for TCRbeta analysis as frozen whole blood, isolated PBMCs, or DNA extracted from either sample type. The immunoSEQ Assay, a bias-controlled multiplex PCR, was used to amplify TCRbeta CDR3 regions from genomic DNA. As for the authors' bioinformatics: Nucleated cell counts per sample were estimated from amplification of reference gene primers within the assay. To quantify the absolute abundance of each unique TCRbeta CDR3 rearrangement, sequence reads were collapsed and filtered. For each sample, productive Simpson clonality was calculated as the square root of Simpson's diversity index across productive rearrangements. The table was pulled from immuneACCESS by TCRdb, which kept in-frame rearrangements only. Such tables lose some clones; where checked, under half of the loss comes from unresolved V genes, and the rest has no known cause. That table is the source of V, J and clone size, and D and trimming were worked out from the DNA. Here the sample has more than 95,000 clones; approximately 80% occur a single time. The ten biggest clones cover about 12% of the sample.

Measured from the cysteine to the phenylalanine, the CDR3 is 13 residues long. Only the CDR3 portion is preserved as DNA: 39 bases, with reading frame beginning at the first base. V lost 6 bases and J lost 5 bases, and the count of bases not matched to a germline gene is 3. The germline V gene encodes CDR1 MGHDK and CDR2 SYGVNS. On this clone itself: The clone's antigen remains unknown. Base qualities are not recorded, but no much larger clone differs from it by a single base.

The paper's findings and limits, for the study overall: Clinical and demographic metadata were provided uncurated, with the amount varying by source and participant.

Recombination joined TRBV25-1 with TRBJ1-1; 10 central nucleotides agree with TRBD1. The TCR comes from a human donor in a cohort sampled during active COVID-19. Sequencing was performed on peripheral blood. The CDR3 has the sequence CASSRTGGTEAFF. The sequenced DNA: TGTGCCAGCAGCCGGACAGGGGGGACTGAAGCTTTCTTT.